These 26 T cell receptor beta chains share one sample of origin, sequenced in a study of blood T cell repertoires in COVID-19. The data were produced by immunoSEQ multiplex PCR, yet TCRdb's version contains in-frame clones alone and is incomplete. This sample yields about 35,000 clones, of which roughly 86% are seen a single time; 44% belongs to the top ten. The sample was peripheral blood. These receptors came from a human donor in a cohort sampled during active COVID-19.

This chain links TRBV2 with TRBJ1-1, with 7 bases that match TRBD1. The CDR3 sequence is 17 residues long. Germline CDR1 and CDR2: SNHLY and FYNNEI. The trim removed 3 bases at V and 0 bases at J, leaving 10 bases unmatched. The CDR3 DNA is TGTGCCAGCAGTGAGGCCCAGGGGGGCGAAATGAACACTGAAGCTTTCTTT. It translates to CASSEAQGGEMNTEAFF.

V and J are TRBV6-5 and TRBJ2-5; the match to TRBD1 covers 8 bases. CDR3 length equals 13 residues. Germline CDR1 reads MNHEY; CDR2 reads SVGAGI. J gave up 1 base and V 7 bases, and 2 bases lay outside the gene matches. This chain's CDR3 is CASTGQGQETQYF. The CDR3 DNA reads TGTGCCAGCACCGGACAGGGCCAAGAGACCCAGTACTTC.

The chain employs TRBV7-2 and TRBJ1-3, with D perhaps matching TRBD1 (5 bases). The CDR3 covers 15 residues. With 1 base removed from V and 1 base from J, the gap between germline ends came to 8 bases. CDR1 SGHTA and CDR2 FQGNSA come from the germline V gene. CDR3: CASSLVRGSGNTIYF. In DNA form, the CDR3 reads TGTGCCAGCAGCTTAGTTCGGGGGTCTGGAAACACCATATATTTT.

J is TRBJ1-5 and V is TRBV4-1; D perhaps matches TRBD1 (6 bases). This CDR3 is 14 amino acids long. In germline, CDR1 is MGHRA, CDR2 YSYEKL. Trimming shortened V by 1 base and J by 9 bases, and 13 bases separated the two germline ends. The CDR3 spells CASSQAHTGLPQHF. As DNA, the CDR3 is TGCGCCAGCAGCCAAGCCCATACAGGGCTGCCCCAGCATTTT.

The J gene is TRBJ1-2, the V gene TRBV18; 8 bases match TRBD1. Germline lookup yields CDR1 KGHSH and CDR2 LQKENI. V gave up 4 bases and J gave up 1 base; unmatched junction bases: 5. The CDR3 runs 15 residues. The CDR3 coding sequence is TGTGCCAGCTCACAGGGACAGGCCTATAACTATGGCTACACCTTC. It codes for CASSQGQAYNYGYTF.

The chain employs TRBV10-3 and TRBJ1-1, with a weak D call TRBD1 (6 bases). Per germline, CDR1 ENHRY and CDR2 SYGVKD. Between the trimmed V and J ends, which lost 0 bases and 6 bases, there was a span of 17 bases. This CDR3 is built from 16 residues. CDR3 in DNA: TGTGCCATCAGTGAGTCGATAGTCGGGGAGGGGGCTGAAGCTTTCTTT. This sequence encodes CAISESIVGEGAEAFF.

This clone came up a few times. The rearrangement uses TRBV5-1 and TRBJ1-1; D is unresolved. Looked up from germline, CDR1 is SGHRS and CDR2 is YFSETQ. The CDR3 consists of 15 residues. Trimming removed 7 bases at V and 4 bases at J, with 20 bases between. CDR3 sequence reads: CASARGLGFGTEAFF. As DNA, the CDR3 is TGCGCCAGCGCTCGGGGTCTAGGTTTCGGCACTGAAGCTTTCTTT.

The DNA for the CDR3 is TGTGCCAGCAGCCCACAGTCGGGGAGGGACACTGAAGCTTTCTTT. As protein: CASSPQSGRDTEAFF. This sequence joins TRBV7-2 and TRBJ1-1; D ambiguous. The V gene's germline CDR1 is SGHTA and CDR2 FQGNSA. V lost 5 bases and J 3 bases, leaving 16 bases between the germline ends. The CDR3 has 15 residues.

The rearrangement joins TRBV4-3 to TRBJ2-1, with D tentatively TRBD1 (6 bases). Trimming stripped 5 bases from V and 0 bases from J, with 11 bases between. CDR1 and CDR2 from the germline V gene are LGHNA and YSLEER. The CDR3 has 15 residues. Written as DNA, the CDR3 is TGCGCCAGCAGCTACAGGGTTACCTCCTACAATGAGCAGTTCTTC. Its translation is CASSYRVTSYNEQFF.

This clone was counted between two and nine times. The chain links TRBV7-2 to TRBJ2-5; a possible D gene is TRBD2 (7 bases). The CDR3 totals 14 residues. Trimming took off 0 bases at V and 5 bases at J, with 10 bases between the two ends. Germline assignment: CDR1 SGHTA and CDR2 FQGNSA. The DNA for the CDR3 is TGTGCCAGCAGCTTAGCGGGGGGGCTCGAGACCCAGTACTTC. Translated: CASSLAGGLETQYF.

The V gene is TRBV6-5, the J gene TRBJ1-4; TRBD1 agrees at 9 bases. V trimming: 6 bases; J trimming: 6 bases; junction bases outside the gene matches: 8. In germline, CDR1 is MNHEY, CDR2 SVGAGI. The CDR3 consists of 15 residues. The CDR3 protein is CASRGTGTFDEKLFF. The CDR3 bases are TGTGCCAGCAGGGGGACAGGGACATTTGATGAAAAACTGTTTTTT.

CDR3 sequence reads: CAISESQQVYNNEQFF. CDR3 DNA sequence: TGTGCCATCAGTGAGTCTCAACAGGTTTACAACAATGAGCAGTTCTTC. This chain uses TRBV10-3 with TRBJ2-1; D possibly corresponds to TRBD1 (5 bases). The V end lost 0 bases, the J end lost 5 bases, and 14 bases lay between the germline ends. Germline V gene sequence: CDR1 ENHRY, CDR2 SYGVKD. The CDR3 has 16 residues.

This clone was picked up a small number of times. V gene TRBV7-2 combines with J gene TRBJ1-2; TRBD1 might be the D (5 bases). Looked up from germline, CDR1 is SGHTA and CDR2 is FQGNSA. V was trimmed by 2 bases and J by 5 bases, leaving 18 bases between them. The length of the CDR3 is 16 residues. The CDR3 loop reads CASSLLGAGNIYGYTF. CDR3 DNA: TGTGCCAGCAGCTTACTTGGGGCGGGAAACATTTATGGCTACACCTTC.

The V call is TRBV10-2, the J call TRBJ2-4; perhaps TRBD1 as D (5 bases). This CDR3 is built from 14 residues. The V and J ends lost 2 bases and 4 bases respectively, with 9 bases between them. The germline gives CDR1 WSHSY, CDR2 SAAADI. CDR3 in amino acids: CASSEVQGKNIQYF. CDR3 coding DNA: TGCGCCAGCAGTGAGGTCCAGGGAAAAAACATTCAGTACTTC.

V usage is TRBV27 and J usage is TRBJ2-7; 9 bases fit TRBD1. The CDR3 is made up of 15 amino acids. Germline CDR1 and CDR2: MNHEY and SMNVEV (reference sequence). The V segment lost 6 bases and the J segment 3 bases; nucleotides outside the gene matches: 9. The CDR3 region has the DNA TGTGCCAGCAGAAACTCTTTGACAGGGGGCTACGAGCAGTACTTC. Translation: CASRNSLTGGYEQYF.

V gene TRBV6-2 or TRBV6-3 combines with J gene TRBJ1-4; D might be TRBD1 (5 bases). In germline, CDR1 is MNHEY, CDR2 SVGEGT. The CDR3 sequence is 14 residues long. Trimming left V 5 bases short and J 4 bases short, with 11 bases between. The CDR3 loop is CASSRRQHNEKLFF. The CDR3 region has the DNA TGTGCCAGCAGTCGCCGACAGCATAATGAAAAACTGTTTTTT.

The chain uses TRBV7-8 and TRBJ2-1; TRBD2 matches 7 bases. This CDR3 is 14 amino acids long. The V and J ends lost 5 bases and 2 bases, in that order; junction bases with no gene match: 3. CDR1 SGHVS and CDR2 FQNEAQ come from the germline V gene. The CDR3 reads CASSVGGAYNEQFF. CDR3 sequence (DNA): TGTGCCAGCAGCGTGGGGGGGGCCTACAATGAGCAGTTCTTC. The full variable domain, rest sourced from reference TRBV7-8 and TRBJ2-1, is GAGVSQSPRYKVAKRGQDVALRCDPISGHVSLFWYQQALGQGPEFLTYFQNEAQLDKSGLPSDRFFAERPEGSVSTLKIQRTQQEDSAVYLCASSVGGAYNEQFFGPGTRLTVL.

The chain is built from TRBV29-1 and TRBJ2-1, with D possibly being TRBD2 (7 bases). This CDR3 contains 16 residues. V lost 2 bases and J lost 2, with 16 bases in between. In germline, CDR1 is SQVTM, CDR2 ANQGSEA. The CDR3 DNA is TGCAGCGTTGAAACCTCAGGGGCGGGGGCCTACAATGAGCAGTTCTTC. This codes for CSVETSGAGAYNEQFF.

The chain couples TRBV5-4 to TRBJ2-7, with D possibly being TRBD1 (6 bases). The CDR3 extends over 15 amino acids. Looked up from germline, CDR1 is SGHNT and CDR2 is YYREEE (reference sequence). V shed 0 bases and J shed 1 base, with 11 bases lying between them. The CDR3 here is CASSLAGGQSYEQYF. The CDR3 bases are TGTGCCAGCAGCTTGGCCGGAGGACAGTCCTACGAGCAGTACTTC.

The gene calls are TRBV10-3 and TRBJ2-1; D remains unclear. This CDR3 region has 16 residues. V lost 1 base, J lost 4 bases, and 14 bases lay in between. Germline V lookup: CDR1 ENHRY, CDR2 SYGVKD. CDR3 in amino acids: CAISELAPPRYNEQFF. CDR3 sequence (DNA): TGTGCCATCAGTGAGTTAGCTCCCCCCAGATACAATGAGCAGTTCTTC.

The chain recombines TRBV18 with TRBJ1-2, with TRBD1 matching over 7 bases. Germline CDR1 is KGHSH and CDR2 is LQKENI. The CDR3 length is 16 residues. V was clipped by 3 bases and J by 2 bases; unmatched bases: 9. The CDR3 loop reads CASSPYSGQTNYGYTF. The CDR3 bases are TGTGCCAGCTCACCGTATTCGGGACAGACAAACTATGGCTACACCTTC.

The rearrangement links TRBV6-2 or TRBV6-3 to TRBJ2-1; the D is unclear. Germline V gene sequence: CDR1 MNHEY, CDR2 SVGEGT. The CDR3 has 15 residues. V was pared by 2 bases and J by 6 bases, with 14 bases between. For the CDR3, the DNA is TGTGCCAGCAGTTACCCGATACAAGTTGGCAATGAGCAGTTCTTC. Translated, it gives CASSYPIQVGNEQFF.

Points on this clone: At one end, the junction sequence differs from germline, possibly due to a read error. The chain uses TRBV19 and TRBJ2-5; D gene uncertain. The CDR3 runs 13 residues. Germline assignment: CDR1 LNHDA and CDR2 SQIVND (reference sequence). CDR3 loop: CASRIGPKETQYF. CDR3 nucleotides: TGTGCCAGTAGAATAGGTCCTAAAGAGACCCAGTACTTC. Filled out from reference TRBV19 and TRBJ2-5, the complete variable domain reads DGGITQSPKYLFRKEGQNVTLSCEQNLNHDAMYWYRQDPGQGLRLIYYSQIVNDFQKGDIAEGYSVSREKKESFPLTVTSAQKNPTAFYLCASRIGPKETQYFGPGTRLLVL.

This chain links TRBV7-9 with TRBJ1-3; 8 nucleotides line up with TRBD1. V trimming: 5 bases; J trimming: 2 bases; junction bases outside the gene matches: 5. The CDR3 length is 15 residues. CDR1 SEHNR and CDR2 FQNEAQ come from the germline V gene (reference sequence). CDR3 in amino acids: CASSIRQGPGNTIYF. The CDR3 DNA reads TGTGCCAGCAGCATCCGACAGGGGCCTGGAAACACCATATATTTT.

The CDR3 sequence: CASSSTGNQPQHF. The DNA of the CDR3 is TGTGCCAGCAGCTCGACGGGGAATCAGCCCCAGCATTTT. The gene calls are TRBV6-5 and TRBJ1-5, with unresolved D. V dropped 6 bases and J dropped 4 bases, with 10 bases sitting between them. CDR3 length: 13 residues. Germline V CDR1 and CDR2: MNHEY, SVGAGI.

The chain employs TRBV10-3 and TRBJ1-4; D may be TRBD1 (6 bases). This CDR3 has 17 residues. Looked up from germline, CDR1 is ENHRY and CDR2 is SYGVKD. Trimming cost V 0 bases and J 8 bases, with 19 bases left between them. The CDR3 DNA follows: TGTGCCATCAGTGAGTCAAGCGGGACACAAACATCGGAAAAACTGTTTTTT. It encodes CAISESSGTQTSEKLFF.